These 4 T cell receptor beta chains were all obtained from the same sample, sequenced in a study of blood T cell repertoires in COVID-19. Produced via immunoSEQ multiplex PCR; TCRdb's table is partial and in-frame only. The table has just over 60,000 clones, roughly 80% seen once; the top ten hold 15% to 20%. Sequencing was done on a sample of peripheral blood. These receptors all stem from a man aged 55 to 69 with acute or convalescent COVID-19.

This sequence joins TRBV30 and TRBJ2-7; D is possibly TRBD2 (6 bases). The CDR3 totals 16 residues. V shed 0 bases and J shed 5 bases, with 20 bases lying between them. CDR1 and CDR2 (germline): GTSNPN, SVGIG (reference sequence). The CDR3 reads CAWSVSALAIVHEQYF. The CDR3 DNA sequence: TGTGCCTGGAGTGTATCGGCCCTAGCGATCGTCCACGAGCAGTACTTC.

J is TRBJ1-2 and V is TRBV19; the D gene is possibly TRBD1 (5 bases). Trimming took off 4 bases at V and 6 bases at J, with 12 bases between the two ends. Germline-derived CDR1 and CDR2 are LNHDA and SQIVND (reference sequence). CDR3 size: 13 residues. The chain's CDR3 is CASSTQTVNGYTF. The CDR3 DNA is TGTGCCAGTAGTACCCAGACAGTTAATGGCTACACCTTC.

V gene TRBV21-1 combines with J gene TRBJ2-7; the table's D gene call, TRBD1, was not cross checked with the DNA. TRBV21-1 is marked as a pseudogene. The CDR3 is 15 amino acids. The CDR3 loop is CARIPPGQRFYEQYF. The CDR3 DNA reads TGTGCCAGAATACCCCCGGGACAACGGTTCTACGAGCAGTACTTC.

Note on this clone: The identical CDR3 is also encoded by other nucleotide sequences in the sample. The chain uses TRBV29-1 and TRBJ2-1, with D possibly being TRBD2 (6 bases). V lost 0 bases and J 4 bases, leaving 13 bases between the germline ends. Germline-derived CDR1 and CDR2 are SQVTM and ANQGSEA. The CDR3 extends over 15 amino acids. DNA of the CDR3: TGCAGCGTTGAAGATCTTGGGACTGGGTACAATGAGCAGTTCTTC. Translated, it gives CSVEDLGTGYNEQFF.